What follows is one TCR beta chain and its context. The antigen is unknown. Primers for the PCR totalled 60 Vbeta and 13 Jbeta. Sequencing used immunoSEQ multiplex PCR; TCRdb keeps in-frame clones, though not all of them. This sample's table reports 150,000 to 250,000 clones. Per the germline V gene, CDR1 is SNHLY and CDR2 is FYNNEI. The CDR3 has 12 residues. V shed 8 bases and J shed 8 bases, with 12 bases lying between them. The data belong to a study of cytomegalovirus exposure and HLA in healthy donors. Study-level information: In an early release, HLA-typed donors contributed 75 million to 85 million unique TCR sequences.

Study-level points and caveats: Trimming of TCR beta V- and J-genes showed a link, identified in a later analysis, to a missense DCLRE1C variant. Reports credit the classifier with highly specific, highly sensitive diagnosis of cytomegalovirus status.

The chain is built from TRBV2 and TRBJ1-4, with D unclear. The specimen sequenced was PBMCs. This sequence originates from a boy aged 5-17 years in good health and CMV-seronegative. CDR3 sequence reads: CASYVREEKLFF. DNA of the CDR3: TGTGCCAGCTATGTACGGGAGGAAAAACTGTTTTTT.